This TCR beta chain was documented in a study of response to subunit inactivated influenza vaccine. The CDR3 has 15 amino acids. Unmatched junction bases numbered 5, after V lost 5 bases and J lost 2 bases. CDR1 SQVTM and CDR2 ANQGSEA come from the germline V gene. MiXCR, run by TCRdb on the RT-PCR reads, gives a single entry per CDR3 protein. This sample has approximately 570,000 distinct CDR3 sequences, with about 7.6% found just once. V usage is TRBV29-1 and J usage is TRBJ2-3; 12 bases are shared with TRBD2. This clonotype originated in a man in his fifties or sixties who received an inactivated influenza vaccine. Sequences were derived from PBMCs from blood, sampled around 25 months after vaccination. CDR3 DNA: TGCAGCGTTAAACTAGCGGGAGGCTCCACAGATACGCAGTATTTT. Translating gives CSVKLAGGSTDTQYF.